This T cell receptor (beta chain) originates from a study of shared T cell receptors in the human thymus. Method: immunoSEQ multiplex PCR; TCRdb's copy keeps in-frame clones and lacks some. The sample records fewer than 700,000 clones, more than 75% being singletons. This CDR3 has 17 amino acids. The germline V gene encodes CDR1 LNHDA and CDR2 SQIVND (reference sequence). Trimming at V came to 2 bases and at J to 5 bases, leaving 9 bases not matched to a gene. This same sample was also part of a study on human thymus T cells. Per that study: Healthy Finnish infants having corrective surgery for congenital heart defects served as donors. Resections were taken during corrective heart surgery, and the thymus tissue came from these. Gene usage for V and J segments appeared biased in thymic and blood repertoires. Unrelated people showed highly overlapping thymic repertoires, related research reported.

The chain links TRBV19 to TRBJ2-1; TRBD2 matches at 10 bases. The receptor's source is a boy in the first two years of life with a congenital heart defect. Sequencing was performed on thymocytes. The CDR3 DNA sequence: TGTGCCAGTAGTATAACAGGGACTAGCGTGTCTCACAATGAGCAGTTCTTC. Its protein is CASSITGTSVSHNEQFF.